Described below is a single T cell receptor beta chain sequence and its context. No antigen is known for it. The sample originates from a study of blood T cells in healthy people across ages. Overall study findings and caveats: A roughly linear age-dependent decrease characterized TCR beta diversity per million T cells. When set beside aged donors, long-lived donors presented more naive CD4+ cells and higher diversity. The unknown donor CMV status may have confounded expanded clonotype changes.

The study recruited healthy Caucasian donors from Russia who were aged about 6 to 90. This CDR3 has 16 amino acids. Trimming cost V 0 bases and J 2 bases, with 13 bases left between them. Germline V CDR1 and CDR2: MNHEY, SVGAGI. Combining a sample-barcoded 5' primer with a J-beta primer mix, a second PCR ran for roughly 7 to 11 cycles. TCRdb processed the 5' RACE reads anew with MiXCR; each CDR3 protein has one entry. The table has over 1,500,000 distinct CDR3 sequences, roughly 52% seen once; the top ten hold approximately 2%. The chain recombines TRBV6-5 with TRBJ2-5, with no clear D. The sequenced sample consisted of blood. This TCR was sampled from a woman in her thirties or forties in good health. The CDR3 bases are TGTGCCAGCAGTTACTCGTCAGGAGCCCTACAAGAGACCCAGTACTTC. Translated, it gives CASSYSSGALQETQYF.